This TCR beta chain was found in a study of naive and memory T cell subsets. Study-wide findings and caveats: Gini index rose across naive, CM, EM and EMRA in CD4 and CD8.

In the case of this clonotype: The antigen is unknown.

The CDR3 consists of 12 residues. V was clipped by 8 bases and J by 0 bases, with 8 bases between them. The germline V gene encodes CDR1 MNHNY and CDR2 SVGAGI (reference sequence). Two oligonucleotides, mixed equimolar, formed the beta constant-region primer covering TRBC1 and TRBC2. Four rounds of PCR amplified the ligated cDNA using nested alpha and beta constant-region primers plus SP2. TCRdb reprocessed the UMI-ligation and nested PCR reads via MiXCR and lists one record per CDR3 protein. The repertoire holds tens of thousands of distinct CDR3 sequences, with 9% as singletons. The rearrangement uses TRBV6-6 and TRBJ2-7, with unresolved D. Material for sequencing was naive CD8+ T cells from blood. The clonotype comes from a human donor in good health. The CDR3 sequence: CASALSSYEQYF. The CDR3 DNA is TGTGCCAGCGCCCTTAGCTCCTACGAGCAGTACTTC.